This TCR beta chain was retrieved from a study of blood T cell repertoires in COVID-19. The CDR3 extends over 12 amino acids. V lost 1 base and J lost 6, with 4 bases in between. Germline CDR1 reads LGHDT; CDR2 reads YNNKEL (reference sequence). Per the study methods: Estimation of nucleated cell counts relied on the amplification of reference gene primers. TCRdb's copy holds only in-frame clones and misses some; the assay was immunoSEQ multiplex PCR. V and J calls and clone size are as listed in that table; D and trimming were resolved from the DNA. The sample consists of under 200,000 clones, approximately 80% of them appearing once.

The V and J genes are TRBV3-1 (or the pseudogene TRBV3-2) and TRBJ2-1; no definite D call. Sequenced material: peripheral blood. The TCR was taken from a human donor in a cohort sampled during active COVID-19. The CDR3 DNA sequence: TGTGCCAGCAGCCAAGGCGTCAATGAGCAGTTCTTC. It translates to CASSQGVNEQFF.